This T cell receptor beta chain was sequenced in a study of CD8+ T cells in alopecia areata. Sequencing templates came from extracted RNA that was reverse transcribed into cDNA. Clones were sequenced by immunoSEQ multiplex PCR, and TCRdb holds only the in-frame ones, with some missing. The sample lists over 80,000 clones; about 40% were seen once. Treatment indicated: oral pan-JAK inhibitor, 5-10 mg twice daily. Germline lookup yields CDR1 SGHAT and CDR2 FQDESV (reference sequence). V lost 0 bases to trimming and J lost 3 bases, with 14 bases between them. CDR3 size: 17 residues. The chain recombines TRBV11-1 with TRBJ2-2, with D possibly TRBD2 on 6 matching bases. The sample here was CD8+ T cells sorted from blood, taken at week 24, from a patient treated with tofacitinib. This clonotype was obtained from a human donor with alopecia areata. CDR3 sequence: CASSLARSRDYTGELFF. As DNA, the CDR3 is TGTGCCAGCAGCTTAGCGCGTTCGCGGGACTACACCGGGGAGCTGTTTTTT.